This is a list of T cell receptor beta chains from one sample in a study of blood T cells in healthy people across ages. TCRdb re-called the 5' RACE reads through MiXCR, storing one row per CDR3 protein. The sample includes about 770,000 distinct CDR3 sequences, roughly 44% of them seen just once. The sample comprised blood. These receptors were collected from a man in his sixties in good health. Each CDR3 is given with its conserved first and last residue. The D gene is left open where the match is weak. Only part of the rows carry a size: once, few, many, or a class if the clone is expanded.

. | TRBD2 | TRBJ2-1 | TRBV3-1 | CASSQEISTSGWNEQFF | TGTGCCAGCAGCCAAGAGATATCGACTAGCGGGTGGAATGAGCAGTTCTTC
. | . | TRBJ2-7 | TRBV27 | CASSLGTPNGEQYF | TGTGCCAGCAGTTTAGGAACGCCCAACGGGGAGCAGTACTTC
few | TRBD2 | TRBJ2-3 | TRBV20-1 | CSARLGTSERPDTQYF | TGCAGTGCTCGACTAGGGACTAGCGAGCGGCCAGATACGCAGTATTTT
few | . | TRBJ1-1 | TRBV4-3 | CASSQDRARPEAFF | TGCGCCAGCAGCCAAGACAGGGCGCGCCCTGAAGCTTTCTTT
. | TRBD2 | TRBJ2-1 | TRBV2 | CASSEGTSGGEQFF | TGTGCCAGCAGTGAGGGGACTAGCGGGGGTGAGCAGTTCTTC
. | TRBD2 | TRBJ2-5 | TRBV4-2 | CASSPGRGGALMVETQYF | TGTGCCAGCAGCCCAGGCCGGGGGGGCGCGTTGATGGTAGAGACCCAGTACTTC
. | . | TRBJ2-3 | TRBV20-1 | CSASTTEFTDTQYF | TGCAGTGCTTCTACGACAGAGTTCACAGATACGCAGTATTTT
. | TRBD1 | TRBJ2-5 | TRBV12-3/TRBV12-4 | CASSSGQGEETQYF | TGTGCCAGCAGTTCTGGACAGGGTGAAGAGACCCAGTACTTC
many | TRBD1 | TRBJ2-7 | TRBV5-1 | CASSDRGGGSYEQYF | TGCGCCAGCAGCGACAGGGGGGGTGGCTCCTACGAGCAGTACTTC
. | TRBD2 | TRBJ2-3 | TRBV20-1 | CSAEGLAGSPSTDTQYF | TGCAGTGCTGAGGGACTAGCGGGGAGTCCTAGCACAGATACGCAGTATTTT
. | . | TRBJ2-5 | TRBV29-1 | CSVERQAGETQYF | TGCAGCGTTGAGAGGCAGGCAGGAGAGACCCAGTACTTC
. | . | TRBJ2-7 | TRBV12-3/TRBV12-4 | CAGSLGGGTTTYEQYF | TGTGCCGGCAGTTTAGGAGGGGGGACAACAACCTACGAGCAGTACTTC
. | . | TRBJ2-3 | TRBV25-1 | CASRGTGGTDTQYF | TGTGCCAGCCGCGGAACGGGGGGCACAGATACGCAGTATTTT
. | . | TRBJ2-1 | TRBV5-1 | CASSSGGLYNEQFF | TGCGCCAGCAGCTCCGGGGGCCTCTACAATGAGCAGTTCTTC
once | TRBD1 | TRBJ2-2 | TRBV20-1 | CSASSHTGGNTGELFF | TGCAGTGCTAGTTCTCACACAGGGGGGAACACCGGGGAGCTGTTTTTT
. | . | TRBJ2-7 | TRBV7-9 | CASSSPGFSYEQYF | TGTGCCAGCAGCTCACCGGGATTCTCCTACGAGCAGTACTTC
. | TRBD1 | TRBJ1-5 | TRBV20-1 | CSARGRGNQPQHF | TGCAGTGCTAGGGGCAGGGGGAATCAGCCCCAGCATTTT
many | TRBD2 | TRBJ2-1 | TRBV12-3/TRBV12-4 | CASSARGYNEQFF | TGTGCCAGCAGTGCGCGGGGGTACAATGAGCAGTTCTTC
. | TRBD2 | TRBJ2-7 | TRBV7-2 | CASSLSGGGPSSYEQYF | TGTGCCAGCAGCTTATCCGGGGGGGGCCCGAGCTCCTACGAGCAGTACTTC
few | . | TRBJ1-2 | TRBV3-1 | CASSYRDDRGNTF | TGTGCCAGCAGCTACCGGGACGACAGAGGGAACACCTTC
. | . | TRBJ2-1 | TRBV20-1 | CSATKGSGSYNEQFF | TGCAGTGCAACCAAGGGTAGTGGGTCCTACAATGAGCAGTTCTTC
. | TRBD1 | TRBJ1-2 | TRBV3-1 | CASSPTGTGGYTF | TGTGCCAGCAGCCCGACAGGGACCGGCGGCTACACCTTC
. | TRBD2 | TRBJ2-3 | TRBV3-1 | CASSLTGTSKDTQYF | TGTGCCAGCAGCCTCACCGGGACTAGCAAAGATACGCAGTATTTT
few | . | TRBJ2-4 | TRBV7-2 | CASSTRENIQYF | TGTGCCAGCAGCACCCGGGAAAACATTCAGTACTTC
. | . | TRBJ2-1 | TRBV20-1 | CSAAGPAADNEQFF | TGTAGTGCTGCCGGGCCAGCGGCCGACAATGAGCAGTTCTTC
. | TRBD1 | TRBJ1-6 | TRBV4-3 | CASSQDRGPERDSPLHF | TGCGCCAGCAGCCAAGATAGGGGGCCAGAAAGAGATTCACCCCTCCACTTT
. | TRBD2 | TRBJ2-5 | TRBV20-1 | CSAGGTSGTEETQYF | TGCAGTGCTGGGGGGACTAGCGGGACCGAAGAGACCCAGTACTTC
few | TRBD2 | TRBJ2-1 | TRBV6-5 | CASSPLAGGDEQFF | TGTGCCAGCAGCCCCCTAGCGGGGGGGGATGAGCAGTTCTTC
few | . | TRBJ2-5 | TRBV3-1 | CASSPSIWETQYF | TGTGCCAGCAGCCCATCGATTTGGGAGACCCAGTACTTC
. | . | TRBJ2-7 | TRBV10-3 | CAISGSRYEQYF | TGTGCCATCAGTGGGTCTAGGTACGAGCAGTACTTC
. | . | TRBJ1-1 | TRBV6-6 | CASRRETGLLMNTEAFF | TGTGCCAGCAGGAGAGAAACCGGACTGCTTATGAACACTGAAGCTTTCTTT
. | . | TRBJ2-1 | TRBV12-3/TRBV12-4 | CASKKGQGNFYNEQFF | TGTGCCAGCAAAAAAGGGCAGGGTAACTTTTACAATGAGCAGTTCTTC
once | . | TRBJ2-3 | TRBV7-6 | CASSSNAEGGADTQYF | TGTGCCAGCAGCTCCAACGCGGAGGGGGGTGCAGATACGCAGTATTTT
few | . | TRBJ1-2 | TRBV3-1 | CASSHSSLTYGYTF | TGTGCCAGCAGCCATAGCTCCCTTACCTATGGCTACACCTTC
few | TRBD2 | TRBJ2-3 | TRBV28 | CASIFGAGGTDTQYF | TGTGCCAGCATTTTTGGTGCGGGGGGCACAGATACGCAGTATTTT
few | . | TRBJ2-3 | TRBV7-9 | CASSSIRGGRPARSDTQYF | TGTGCCAGCAGCTCCATACGTGGTGGGAGACCGGCGAGGAGTGATACGCAGTATTTT
. | . | TRBJ1-5 | TRBV2 | CASSVVNGNLPQHF | TGTGCCAGCAGTGTTGTAAATGGCAATCTGCCCCAGCATTTT